The 29 T cell receptor beta chains in this list originate from one sample, sequenced in a study of blood T cell repertoires in COVID-19 (dated by TCRdb to between 2020 and 2021). Receptors were amplified or captured by the immunoSEQ multiplex PCR assay. This is the immuneACCESS table as TCRdb keeps it, with only in-frame sequences that have V and J called. A part of the clones is gone; compared with another copy, unresolved V genes explain less than half, and the rest is unexplained. This sample gives around 52,000 clones in total; roughly four fifths of them show up just once. Approximately 7.7% of the sample is taken by the ten largest. The sample taken for sequencing was peripheral blood. The receptors come from a woman aged 80 or over with acute or convalescent COVID-19.

This chain links TRBV28 with TRBJ2-7, with TRBD1 identical over 8 bases. V was clipped by 8 bases and J by 4 bases; unmatched bases: 10. Looked up from germline, CDR1 is MDHEN and CDR2 is SYDVKM. The CDR3 extends over 14 amino acids. The CDR3 region has the DNA TGTGCCAGCGCGAAGACAGGGGACCATTACGAGCAGTACTTC. Encoded protein: CASAKTGDHYEQYF.

V gene TRBV5-1 combines with J gene TRBJ2-1; the match to TRBD1 covers 9 bases. Germline V gene sequence: CDR1 SGHRS, CDR2 YFSETQ. Trimming cost V 4 bases and J 7 bases; bases outside gene matches: 6. The CDR3 sequence is 14 residues long. The CDR3, as DNA: TGCGCCAGCAGCACCTTGACAGGGGGAAATGAGCAGTTCTTC. It is translated as CASSTLTGGNEQFF.

The rearrangement links TRBV19 to TRBJ2-5; a possible D gene is TRBD1 (6 bases). Germline lookup yields CDR1 LNHDA and CDR2 SQIVND (reference sequence). The CDR3 length is 13 residues. Deletions cut 7 bases from V and 2 bases from J, with 11 bases between. CDR3 DNA sequence: TGTGCCAGTAAGGTGCAGGGGCAAGAGACCCAGTACTTC. It yields the protein CASKVQGQETQYF.

Only one count was recorded for this clone. This sequence joins TRBV10-2 and TRBJ2-1, with a weak D call TRBD2 (5 bases). V gave up 7 bases and J gave up 9 bases, with 19 bases separating them. Germline CDR1 is WSHSY and CDR2 is SAAADI. CDR3 size: 14 residues. This CDR3 is CASTTRTGLGEQFF. CDR3 nucleotides: TGCGCCAGCACCACTAGAACTGGGCTTGGTGAGCAGTTCTTC.

This clone was picked up one time. The chain employs TRBV5-1 and TRBJ2-3; no definite D call. CDR3 length: 13 residues. Germline CDR1 reads SGHRS; CDR2 reads YFSETQ. V dropped 4 bases and J dropped 3 bases, with 9 bases sitting between them. As DNA, the CDR3 is TGCGCCAGCAGCCCCGTCCTTACAGATACGCAGTATTTT. Translating gives CASSPVLTDTQYF.

The chain recombines TRBV10-3 with TRBJ1-1; 8 nucleotides line up with TRBD1. Trimming took 0 bases from V and 1 from J; bases not matched to a gene: 1. Per germline, CDR1 ENHRY and CDR2 SYGVKD. The CDR3 consists of 15 residues. This CDR3 reads CAISESTGGNTEAFF. DNA of the CDR3: TGTGCCATCAGTGAGTCCACAGGGGGGAACACTGAAGCTTTCTTT.

The chain combines TRBV20-1 with TRBJ1-2, with D unresolved. CDR1 is DFQATT and CDR2 is SNEGSKA in the germline V gene (reference sequence). The CDR3 has 11 amino acids. V lost 6 bases and J 6 bases, leaving 11 bases between the germline ends. CDR3 region: CSAAGSHGYTF. The CDR3 region has the DNA TGCAGTGCCGCCGGGAGCCATGGCTACACCTTC.

The chain employs TRBV20-1 and TRBJ1-1; weak D call: TRBD1 (5 bases). Germline values: CDR1 DFQATT, CDR2 SNEGSKA (reference sequence). CDR3 size: 10 residues. V lost 6 bases and J 9 bases, leaving 11 bases between the germline ends. DNA for the CDR3: TGCAGTGCCACACAGGACCAAGCTTTCTTT. Translated, it gives CSATQDQAFF.

This clone has only one observation. This chain links TRBV7-8 with TRBJ1-1; 9 positions agree with TRBD1. The ends lost 1 base at V and 11 bases at J; junction bases unmatched: 14. The CDR3 runs 16 residues. The germline V gene encodes CDR1 SGHVS and CDR2 FQNEAQ. The chain's CDR3 is CASSLEGTGRGGMAFF. The CDR3 coding sequence is TGTGCCAGCAGCTTAGAGGGGACAGGGCGCGGAGGAATGGCTTTCTTT. Full variable domain (rest looked up from reference TRBV7-8 and TRBJ1-1): GAGVSQSPRYKVAKRGQDVALRCDPISGHVSLFWYQQALGQGPEFLTYFQNEAQLDKSGLPSDRFFAERPEGSVSTLKIQRTQQEDSAVYLCASSLEGTGRGGMAFFGQGTRLTVV.

J is TRBJ2-7 and V is TRBV10-1, with TRBD2 matching 9 bases. V lost 3 bases and J lost 9; bases outside the gene matches: 9. The germline V gene has CDR1 WNHNN and CDR2 SYGVQD (reference sequence). The CDR3 has 14 amino acids. The CDR3 sequence: CASSEDSSGGVQYF. The CDR3, as DNA: TGCGCCAGCAGTGAAGACAGTAGCGGGGGTGTGCAGTACTTC.

The CDR3 reads CASSVTGGSTREQYF. The CDR3 region has the DNA TGTGCCAGCAGCGTCACGGGCGGGAGCACAAGAGAGCAGTACTTC. This chain links TRBV28 with TRBJ2-7, with 7 nucleotides matching TRBD2. V lost 6 bases to trimming and J lost 7 bases; unmatched junction nucleotides: 15. From germline, CDR1 is MDHEN and CDR2 SYDVKM. CDR3 length: 15 residues.

The chain combines TRBV9 with TRBJ1-6; TRBD1 matches 7 bases. Looked up from germline, CDR1 is SGDLS and CDR2 is YYNGEE. V shed 1 base, J shed 7 bases, and the junction held 5 bases outside the gene matches. This CDR3 is 15 amino acids long. CDR3 in amino acids: CASSVTGTENSPLHF. The CDR3 coding sequence is TGTGCCAGCAGCGTAACCGGGACAGAGAATTCACCCCTCCACTTT.

The rearrangement joins TRBV5-1 to TRBJ2-5; D is uncertain. The CDR3 is 14 amino acids. The germline V gene has CDR1 SGHRS and CDR2 YFSETQ. V lost 4 bases, J lost 1 base, and 11 bases lay in between. The CDR3 protein is CASSPSQVQETQYF. The DNA for the CDR3 is TGCGCCAGCAGCCCCTCGCAGGTCCAAGAGACCCAGTACTTC.

This clone was seen only a few times. The chain joins TRBV5-1 to TRBJ2-3, with 10 bases that match TRBD1. The CDR3 covers 18 residues. Germline V lookup: CDR1 SGHRS, CDR2 YFSETQ. V lost 5 bases and J lost 2; bases outside the gene matches: 14. CDR3 protein: CASSLNGPGQGSTDTQYF. In DNA form, the CDR3 reads TGCGCCAGCAGTCTAAATGGTCCGGGACAGGGGTCCACAGATACGCAGTATTTT.

The chain joins TRBV5-1 to TRBJ2-1; weak D call: TRBD2 (7 bases). Germline V gene sequence: CDR1 SGHRS, CDR2 YFSETQ. V lost 4 bases to trimming and J lost 0 bases, with 14 bases between them. The CDR3 has 16 amino acids. The DNA of the CDR3 is TGCGCCAGCAGCCGGGGGGCCCTTAGCTCCTACAATGAGCAGTTCTTC. Its translation: CASSRGALSSYNEQFF.

The gene calls are TRBV3-1 (or the pseudogene TRBV3-2) and TRBJ2-2, with no clear D. Germline loops: CDR1 LGHDT, CDR2 YNNKEL (reference sequence). The ends were cut back, 2 bases at V and 7 bases at J, with 5 bases in the middle. CDR3 length equals 12 residues. The CDR3 reads CASSQLFGELFF. The CDR3 DNA reads TGTGCCAGCAGCCAACTCTTCGGGGAGCTGTTTTTT.

V gene TRBV6-5 combines with J gene TRBJ2-7; possible D gene TRBD1, 5 bases. CDR1 and CDR2 from the germline V gene are MNHEY and SVGAGI. The CDR3 is made up of 15 amino acids. Trimming left V 0 bases short and J 3 bases short, with 12 bases between. CDR3 sequence: CASSYSPNGHYEQYF. The CDR3 nucleotides read TGTGCCAGCAGTTACTCACCAAATGGACACTACGAGCAGTACTTC.

The genes are TRBV5-1 and TRBJ2-2; D ambiguous. The germline V gene encodes CDR1 SGHRS and CDR2 YFSETQ. Trimming left V 2 bases short and J 5 bases short, with 10 bases between. This CDR3 has 14 residues. Written as DNA, the CDR3 is TGCGCCAGCAGCTTTGAGGTTGGGACCGGGGAGCTGTTTTTT. Protein sequence: CASSFEVGTGELFF.

Note on this clone: The junction and the germline gene differ at one end; a read error may be behind it. This chain joins TRBV28 and TRBJ2-3, with 15 bases identical to TRBD2. Looked up from germline, CDR1 is MDHEN and CDR2 is SYDVKM. The CDR3 runs to 14 residues. CDR3 loop: CASSLRGLAGGPAF. DNA for the CDR3: TGTGCCAGCAGTTTGAGGGGACTAGCGGGGGGTCCGGCTTTT.

The rearrangement links TRBV7-9 to TRBJ2-5; 9 bases fit TRBD2. J was trimmed by 2 bases and V by 6 bases; bases with no gene match: 13. This CDR3 is built from 17 residues. Germline lookup yields CDR1 SEHNR and CDR2 FQNEAQ (reference sequence). The CDR3 coding sequence is TGTGCCAGCAGTCCGAAATTTAGACTAGCGGTTCAAGAGACCCAGTACTTC. Residues: CASSPKFRLAVQETQYF.

This sequence joins TRBV3-1 (or the pseudogene TRBV3-2) and TRBJ2-7, with D unresolved. CDR3 length equals 13 residues. V gave up 1 base and J gave up 6 bases, with 10 bases separating them. Germline V gives CDR1 LGHDT, CDR2 YNNKEL (reference sequence). CDR3 protein: CASSQVEVGEQYF. In DNA, the CDR3 is TGTGCCAGCAGCCAAGTCGAGGTCGGCGAGCAGTACTTC.

The chain employs TRBV6-5 and TRBJ1-2; D remains unclear. V shed 5 bases and J shed 3 bases, with 13 bases lying between them. CDR1 and CDR2 (germline): MNHEY, SVGAGI. There are 14 residues in the CDR3. The DNA of the CDR3 is TGTGCCAGCAGTCCCACCGGGGTTCACTATGGCTACACCTTC. Translation gives CASSPTGVHYGYTF.

In its sample, this clone was seen once. The rearrangement joins TRBV12-3 or TRBV12-4 to TRBJ2-5; D is possibly TRBD2 (7 bases). The V and J ends lost 7 bases and 5 bases respectively, with 14 bases between them. The CDR3 consists of 13 residues. The CDR3 bases are TGTGCCAGCAAGGGGGGGATCGTGGAGACCCAGTACTTC. This encodes CASKGGIVETQYF.

V usage is TRBV6-5 and J usage is TRBJ1-2; D not certain. V was cut by 6 bases and J by 3 bases, with 17 bases left in between. Germline V gene data show CDR1 as MNHEY and CDR2 as SVGAGI. This CDR3 spans 15 amino acids. CDR3 amino acids: CASRNSAGVDYGYTF. For the CDR3, the DNA is TGTGCCAGCAGAAACTCCGCCGGGGTGGACTATGGCTACACCTTC.

The chain has TRBV3-1 (or the pseudogene TRBV3-2) and TRBJ1-2; D is undetermined. Trimming cost V 4 bases and J 7 bases, with 10 bases left between them. Germline CDR1 and CDR2: LGHDT and YNNKEL (reference sequence). CDR3 size: 12 residues. The DNA for the CDR3 is TGTGCCAGCAGCCGGAAGGAGGGTGGCTACACCTTC. It yields the protein CASSRKEGGYTF.

This sequence joins TRBV15 and TRBJ2-2, with a tentative D call TRBD2 (6 bases). The germline gives CDR1 LNHNV, CDR2 YYDKDF (reference sequence). This CDR3 spans 15 amino acids. Trimming removed 6 bases at V and 7 bases at J, with 18 bases between. The CDR3 region has the DNA TGTGCCACCAGACCTAGGACGGGGGTGAACGGGGAGCTGTTTTTT. Its protein is CATRPRTGVNGELFF. Full variable domain (remainder filled in from reference TRBV15 and TRBJ2-2): DAMVIQNPRYQVTQFGKPVTLSCSQTLNHNVMYWYQQKSSQAPKLLFHYYDKDFNNEADTPDNFQSRRPNTSFCFLDIRSPGLGDTAMYLCATRPRTGVNGELFFGEGSRLTVL.

The V and J genes are TRBV15 and TRBJ2-5; TRBD2 agrees at 9 bases. J was trimmed by 5 bases and V by 5 bases; bases with no gene match: 6. This CDR3 region has 14 residues. The germline gives CDR1 LNHNV, CDR2 YYDKDF (reference sequence). CDR3 DNA: TGTGCCACCAGCCCTAGCGGGGTGCTGGAGACCCAGTACTTC. Its translation is CATSPSGVLETQYF.

This clone was observed a single time. V gene TRBV28 combines with J gene TRBJ1-5; 8 bases agree with TRBD1. With V trimmed by 0 bases and J by 6 bases, 1 base remained unmatched. The CDR3 is made up of 14 amino acids. Germline loops: CDR1 MDHEN, CDR2 SYDVKM. The CDR3: CASSLWTGAQPQHF. The CDR3 region has the DNA TGTGCCAGCAGTTTATGGACAGGGGCTCAGCCCCAGCATTTT.

This rearrangement joins TRBV27 to TRBJ2-1; D is possibly TRBD2 (6 bases). This CDR3 region has 15 residues. Germline V gives CDR1 MNHEY, CDR2 SMNVEV (reference sequence). Trimming cost V 6 bases and J 8 bases, with 20 bases left between them. CDR3 nucleotide sequence: TGTGCCAGCAGAGGAAGCGGGCAAAAGGTGGATGAGCAGTTCTTC. It codes for CASRGSGQKVDEQFF.